Listed below are T cell receptor beta chains from one sample, sequenced in a study of T cell responses to AZD1222 COVID-19 vaccine. Some clones are missing from TCRdb's copy, which holds only in-frame ones; the method was immunoSEQ multiplex PCR. Of 130,000 to 150,000 clones in the sample, approximately 89% were seen once. Sequenced material: peripheral blood, taken 28 days after the second AZD1222 dose. These receptors came from an adult who received the AZD1222 COVID-19 vaccine. Both conserved end residues are part of each CDR3. D genes are given only for firm matches. Size values are once, few and many counts, or a class for expanded clones, and some rows have none.

clone_size: NA; j_call: TRBJ2-1; v_call: TRBV9; d_call: NA; cdr3_nt: TGTGCCAGCAGCGTAGCCGGACAGATCAATGAGCAGTTCTTC; cdr3_aa: CASSVAGQINEQFF
clone_size: NA; j_call: TRBJ1-3; v_call: TRBV30; d_call: NA; cdr3_nt: TGTGCCTGGAGTGTCATGGGTCTAAACACCATATATTTT; cdr3_aa: CAWSVMGLNTIYF
clone_size: NA; j_call: TRBJ1-2; v_call: TRBV9; d_call: NA; cdr3_nt: TGTGCCAGCAGCGCGCGAGATGACCAGGTCGGCTATGGCTACACCTTC; cdr3_aa: CASSARDDQVGYGYTF
clone_size: NA; j_call: TRBJ1-4; v_call: TRBV3-1/TRBV3-2; d_call: NA; cdr3_nt: TGTGCCAGCAGCCAGGGGCGGACAGTCCTTAATGAAAAACTGTTTTTT; cdr3_aa: CASSQGRTVLNEKLFF
clone_size: once; j_call: TRBJ1-5; v_call: TRBV24-1; d_call: NA; cdr3_nt: TGTGCCACCAGTGATGCCGGGACAAGCAATCAGCCCCAGCATTTT; cdr3_aa: CATSDAGTSNQPQHF
clone_size: NA; j_call: TRBJ2-5; v_call: TRBV7-6; d_call: TRBD1; cdr3_nt: TGTGCCAGCAGCTTAGCGTCCCACCGGGACAGGGCTTGGGAGACCCAGTACTTC; cdr3_aa: CASSLASHRDRAWETQYF
clone_size: NA; j_call: TRBJ2-1; v_call: TRBV7-9; d_call: NA; cdr3_nt: TGTGCCAGCAGCCCTACGGGGCGAAATGAGCAGTTCTTC; cdr3_aa: CASSPTGRNEQFF
clone_size: NA; j_call: TRBJ1-2; v_call: TRBV6-5; d_call: NA; cdr3_nt: TGTGCCAGCAGAAACCCAATTACAGGGTACTATGGCTACACCTTC; cdr3_aa: CASRNPITGYYGYTF
clone_size: NA; j_call: TRBJ1-6; v_call: TRBV6-2/TRBV6-3; d_call: NA; cdr3_nt: TGTGCCAGCAGTGCCCTGATAAAAGGGGCCCTCCACTTT; cdr3_aa: CASSALIKGALHF
clone_size: NA; j_call: TRBJ2-2; v_call: TRBV6-5; d_call: NA; cdr3_nt: TGTGCCAGCAGTTACCAGAACACCGGGGAGCTGTTTTTT; cdr3_aa: CASSYQNTGELFF
clone_size: NA; j_call: TRBJ1-1; v_call: TRBV4-2; d_call: TRBD1; cdr3_nt: TGTGCCAGCAGCCCAGGGCTCGGGACAGGGAGCTCTGAAGCTTTCTTT; cdr3_aa: CASSPGLGTGSSEAFF
clone_size: NA; j_call: TRBJ2-1; v_call: TRBV12-5; d_call: TRBD1; cdr3_nt: TGTGCTAGTGGTTTGGTAGAAAAGGGGGCGTTAGGTACCTACAATGAGCAGTTCTTC; cdr3_aa: CASGLVEKGALGTYNEQFF
clone_size: NA; j_call: TRBJ2-5; v_call: TRBV29-1; d_call: NA; cdr3_nt: TGCAGCGTTGTATTGAGGTTTATGGAGACCCAGTACTTC; cdr3_aa: CSVVLRFMETQYF
clone_size: NA; j_call: TRBJ2-7; v_call: TRBV6-1; d_call: NA; cdr3_nt: TGTGCCAGCAGTGAAGCGCACGGGGGGCCCTCCGAGCAGTACTTC; cdr3_aa: CASSEAHGGPSEQYF
clone_size: NA; j_call: TRBJ1-5; v_call: TRBV27; d_call: NA; cdr3_nt: TGTGCCAGCACAGCCTGGGCGGGGAATCAGCCCCAGCATTTT; cdr3_aa: CASTAWAGNQPQHF
clone_size: NA; j_call: TRBJ2-1; v_call: TRBV6-5; d_call: TRBD2; cdr3_nt: TGTGCCAGCGGGCGGACTAGCGGCAATGAGCAGTTCTTC; cdr3_aa: CASGRTSGNEQFF
clone_size: few; j_call: TRBJ2-7; v_call: TRBV30; d_call: NA; cdr3_nt: TGTGCCTGGAGTACCGGGACTGGGTCCTACGAGCAGTACTTC; cdr3_aa: CAWSTGTGSYEQYF
clone_size: NA; j_call: TRBJ2-7; v_call: TRBV12-5; d_call: TRBD2; cdr3_nt: TGTGCTAGTGGTTTGGCTCTCGGGGAGGGAATTTCCTACGAGCAGTACTTC; cdr3_aa: CASGLALGEGISYEQYF
clone_size: NA; j_call: TRBJ2-5; v_call: TRBV15; d_call: NA; cdr3_nt: TGTGCCACCAGCCCCCCTGAGGAGGAGACCCAGTACTTC; cdr3_aa: CATSPPEEETQYF
clone_size: NA; j_call: TRBJ2-7; v_call: TRBV2; d_call: NA; cdr3_nt: TGTGCCAGCGCCCCGGTGGGTCTCCTAGGTATTCTCTACGAGCAGTACTTC; cdr3_aa: CASAPVGLLGILYEQYF
clone_size: NA; j_call: TRBJ1-2; v_call: TRBV30; d_call: NA; cdr3_nt: TGTGCCGGAATCGGGAGTATTAACTATGGCTACACCTTC; cdr3_aa: CAGIGSINYGYTF
clone_size: NA; j_call: TRBJ1-3; v_call: TRBV19; d_call: NA; cdr3_nt: TGTGCCAGCTGGCGCCGAACAGGGAGCTCTGGAAACACCATATATTTT; cdr3_aa: CASWRRTGSSGNTIYF
clone_size: once; j_call: TRBJ1-1; v_call: TRBV19; d_call: NA; cdr3_nt: TGTGCCAGTAGTACCCTCGGGGCAGGAGAAGCTTTCTTT; cdr3_aa: CASSTLGAGEAFF
clone_size: NA; j_call: TRBJ2-7; v_call: TRBV28; d_call: NA; cdr3_nt: TGTGCCAGCAGTTTATTGACATCCCTCTACGAGCAGTACTTC; cdr3_aa: CASSLLTSLYEQYF
clone_size: NA; j_call: TRBJ1-3; v_call: TRBV6-5; d_call: NA; cdr3_nt: TGTGCCAGCAGCCCCTCCGGAACTGACGGAAACACCATATATTTT; cdr3_aa: CASSPSGTDGNTIYF
clone_size: NA; j_call: TRBJ2-7; v_call: TRBV27; d_call: TRBD2; cdr3_nt: TGTGCCAGCAGTCCGACTAGCGGGACCTACGAGCAGTACTTC; cdr3_aa: CASSPTSGTYEQYF